There are a few counts of the clone carrying this TCR beta chain. Its antigen is still unknown. This sample is drawn from a study of post-analysis software for immune sequencing data. In the study overall: Both relapsing-remitting and secondary progressive multiple sclerosis featured among the disease courses, as did progressive-relapsing multiple sclerosis. General study points: Included in a set of about five TRBV segments more frequent in patients than controls were TRBV5-6, TRBV5-1 and TRBV20-1. A significant reduction in normalized Chao1 diversity was observed in multiple sclerosis patients versus controls. Samples from one preparation batch, clustered by F measure, grouped strongly together.

Germline CDR1 SEHNR, CDR2 FQNEAQ (reference sequence). The CDR3 is 12 amino acids. The V end lost 3 bases, the J end lost 6 bases, and 8 bases lay between the germline ends. Included in the TCR beta cDNA libraries were unique molecular identifiers. Each sample of roughly 0.95 to 10 million input T cells yielded 500,000 or so cDNA molecules, so each molecule approximated one T cell. TCRdb reprocessed the PCR reads via MiXCR and lists one record per CDR3 protein. In the table there are 150,000 to 200,000 distinct CDR3 sequences, around 30% of which are singletons. Sequencing was done on a sample of blood. This clonotype was sampled from a girl aged 10 to 17 with multiple sclerosis. The chain has TRBV7-9 and TRBJ1-2; no reliable D call. This CDR3 is CASSFSQDGYTF. The CDR3 nucleotides read TGTGCCAGCAGCTTCTCGCAGGATGGCTACACCTTC. The full variable domain, rest sourced from reference TRBV7-9 and TRBJ1-2, is DTGVSQNPRHKITKRGQNVTFRCDPISEHNRLYWYRQTLGQGPEFLTYFQNEAQLEKSRLLSDRFSAERPKGSFSTLEIQRTEQGDSAMYLCASSFSQDGYTFGSGTRLTVV.